This entry lists 19 T cell receptor beta chains sequenced from one sample in a study of post-analysis software for immune sequencing data. Their antigen targets remain unknown. Prepared TCR beta cDNA libraries contained unique molecular identifiers. TCRdb analysed the PCR reads with MiXCR anew, one entry per CDR3 protein. The sample records about 540,000 distinct CDR3 sequences, about a third being singletons. Findings and limits, study-wide: Relative to controls, patients had a handful of TRBV segments at higher frequency, with TRBV5-6, TRBV5-1 and TRBV20-1 among these.

The source material was blood. The receptor source for this set is a girl aged 2 to 17 with multiple sclerosis.

The chain couples TRBV20-1 to TRBJ2-5; D is possibly TRBD1 (6 bases). V was cut by 3 bases and J by 5 bases, with 13 bases left in between. This CDR3 region has 13 residues. Germline V lookup: CDR1 DFQATT, CDR2 SNEGSKA (reference sequence). In nucleotides, the CDR3 is TGCAGTGCTAGCGGTGGGGGCCCGGAGACCCAGTACTTC. This translates into CSASGGGPETQYF.

The genes are TRBV12-3 or TRBV12-4 and TRBJ1-1; possibly TRBD1 for D (5 bases). With 5 bases removed from V and 5 bases from J, the gap between germline ends came to 15 bases. This CDR3 region has 14 residues. In DNA, the CDR3 is TGTGCCAGCAGTCCGGACACCTCGGATACTGAAGCTTTCTTT. Encoded protein: CASSPDTSDTEAFF.

This chain connects TRBV7-9 to TRBJ2-7; 9 bases fit TRBD1. The CDR3 loop spans 10 amino acids. V trimming: 8 bases; J trimming: 13 bases; junction bases outside the gene matches: 6. Germline values: CDR1 SEHNR, CDR2 FQNEAQ (reference sequence). CDR3 nucleotide sequence: TGTGCCAGCTTACGGGACAGGGACTACTTC. This encodes CASLRDRDYF.

This clonotype was seen more than once but under ten times. The chain employs TRBV27 and TRBJ1-1, with 9 positions matching TRBD1. The V gene end was trimmed by 1 base and the J gene end by 2 bases; junction bases not matched to a gene: 2. This CDR3 is 15 amino acids long. The germline gives CDR1 MNHEY, CDR2 SMNVEV (reference sequence). The DNA for the CDR3 is TGTGCCAGCAGTTTATTCACAGGGGGCAACACTGAAGCTTTCTTT. This encodes CASSLFTGGNTEAFF.

The genes are TRBV11-2 and TRBJ1-2; a weak D match, TRBD1 (6 bases). Per the germline V gene, CDR1 is SGHAT and CDR2 is FQNNGV. CDR3 length: 15 residues. V lost 2 bases, J lost 4 bases, and 14 bases lay in between. The CDR3: CASSLSLGGSYGYTF. CDR3 in DNA: TGTGCCAGCAGCTTATCATTAGGGGGTAGCTATGGCTACACCTTC.

V gene TRBV18 combines with J gene TRBJ2-3; D call uncertain. The germline CDR1 and CDR2 sequences are KGHSH and LQKENI. Trimming pared 4 bases from V and 4 bases from J, leaving 21 bases between. CDR3 size: 17 residues. The CDR3 reads CASSRNIPGAGADTQYF. The CDR3 DNA reads as TGTGCCAGCTCACGGAACATCCCGGGCGCAGGAGCAGATACGCAGTATTTT.

The CDR3 DNA is TGTGCCATCATGGCAGGGGAATCATCCGAGCAGTACTTC. Protein sequence: CAIMAGESSEQYF. The chain has TRBV10-3 and TRBJ2-7; D is perhaps TRBD1 (6 bases). V lost 7 bases and J lost 6, with 16 bases in between. This CDR3 spans 13 amino acids. Germline CDR1 ENHRY, CDR2 SYGVKD.

The V and J genes are TRBV7-2 and TRBJ2-1; the D call may be TRBD1 or TRBD2 (5 bases each). V lost 4 bases to trimming and J lost 9 bases, with 13 bases between them. The germline CDR1 and CDR2 sequences are SGHTA and FQGNSA. This CDR3 region has 13 residues. CDR3 DNA sequence: TGTGCCAGCAGCTCGGATCCTGGGGGTGAGCAGTTCTTC. Its translation is CASSSDPGGEQFF. The full variable domain, its missing parts supplied by reference TRBV7-2 and TRBJ2-1, is GAGVSQSPSNKVTEKGKDVELRCDPISGHTALYWYRQSLGQGLEFLIYFQGNSAPDKSGLPSDRFSAERTGGSVSTLTIQRTQQEDSAVYLCASSSDPGGEQFFGPGTRLTVL.

This clonotype was observed a few times. The V gene is TRBV2, the J gene TRBJ2-7, with 7 bases lining up with TRBD2. CDR1 and CDR2 from the germline V gene are SNHLY and FYNNEI. The junction had 9 bases not matched to a gene; V was cut back by 6 bases and J by 4 bases. The CDR3 sequence is 14 residues long. CDR3 DNA: TGTGCCAGCAGCGGGGGAGGGTTTCGATACGAGCAGTACTTC. Its protein is CASSGGGFRYEQYF.

This clonotype was counted between two and nine times. The chain couples TRBV6-6 to TRBJ2-1; no reliable D call. The CDR3 sequence is 11 residues long. The germline gives CDR1 MNHNY, CDR2 SVGAGI (reference sequence). V lost 5 bases and J lost 4, with 3 bases in between. The CDR3 coding sequence is TGTGCCAGCAGTGCATACAATGAGCAGTTCTTC. It codes for CASSAYNEQFF.

The CDR3 is CASSLQGGAASYGYTF. The CDR3 nucleotides are TGTGCCAGCAGCTTACAAGGGGGCGCCGCGTCTTATGGCTACACCTTC. V gene TRBV7-3 combines with J gene TRBJ1-2; 7 bases line up with TRBD1. CDR1 SGHTA and CDR2 FQGTGA come from the germline V gene. The CDR3 consists of 16 residues. Unmatched junction bases numbered 11, after V lost 2 bases and J lost 5 bases.

This chain connects TRBV5-5 to TRBJ2-3, with TRBD2 matching over 7 bases. Germline V gives CDR1 SGHKS, CDR2 YYEKEE (reference sequence). With 3 bases clipped from V and 4 bases from J, the junction kept 14 bases outside the gene matches. There are 17 residues in the CDR3. CDR3 in DNA: TGTGCCAGCAGCTCCCGGGACTACCCAACTGGCGCAGATACGCAGTATTTT. Protein product: CASSSRDYPTGADTQYF.

This chain links TRBV20-1 with TRBJ2-7; no definite D call. Germline values: CDR1 DFQATT, CDR2 SNEGSKA (reference sequence). This CDR3 spans 12 amino acids. The V and J ends lost 3 bases and 2 bases respectively, with 8 bases between them. The CDR3 loop is CSARGKAYEQYF. The CDR3 coding sequence is TGCAGTGCTAGGGGAAAAGCCTACGAGCAGTACTTC.

The CDR3 DNA follows: TGCGCCAGCAGCCAAGATCCTCCCGGGGCCAACGTCCTGACTTTC. It yields the protein CASSQDPPGANVLTF. J is TRBJ2-6 and V is TRBV4-1; D not certain. The CDR3 sequence is 15 residues long. With 0 bases removed from V and 4 bases from J, the gap between germline ends came to 7 bases. From germline, CDR1 is MGHRA and CDR2 YSYEKL.

This clonotype was seen a handful of times. V gene TRBV12-3 or TRBV12-4 combines with J gene TRBJ2-3, with 9 bases that match TRBD2. This CDR3 contains 17 residues. The junction had 10 bases not matched to a gene; V was cut back by 5 bases and J by 1 base. CDR3: CASSREAGGSGTDTQYF. The CDR3, as DNA: TGTGCCAGCAGTCGAGAAGCGGGGGGTAGCGGCACAGATACGCAGTATTTT.

On this clonotype: One end of the junction does not line up with germline, which may come from a read error. V gene TRBV7-8 combines with J gene TRBJ1-5; TRBD1 might be the D (6 bases). The CDR3 is 16 residues long. Germline loops: CDR1 SGHVS, CDR2 FQNEAQ. This chain's CDR3 is CACSLGGAGANQPQHF. Written as DNA, the CDR3 is TGTGCCTGCAGCTTAGGGGGGGCAGGGGCAAATCAGCCCCAGCATTTT.

A few counts support this clonotype. The rearrangement links TRBV4-1 to TRBJ2-5, with D uncertain. The ends were cut back, 4 bases at V and 0 bases at J, with 6 bases in the middle. The CDR3 is 13 residues long. CDR1 is MGHRA, CDR2 YSYEKL, per germline. The CDR3 nucleotides are TGCGCCAGCAGCCCCGCAAACCAAGAGACCCAGTACTTC. Translation gives CASSPANQETQYF.

This clonotype was detected only a few times. This chain connects TRBV29-1 to TRBJ1-2; tentative D call: TRBD1 (5 bases). Trimming removed 6 bases at V and 6 bases at J, with 14 bases between. The germline V gene encodes CDR1 SQVTM and CDR2 ANQGSEA. The CDR3 covers 12 residues. CDR3 DNA: TGCAGCGTCGCCGACGGACACGATGGCTACACCTTC. This sequence encodes CSVADGHDGYTF.

V usage is TRBV7-8 and J usage is TRBJ1-5; the match to TRBD1 covers 10 bases. This CDR3 is 17 amino acids long. V was clipped by 2 bases and J by 3 bases; unmatched bases: 7. Germline assignment: CDR1 SGHVS and CDR2 FQNEAQ. The CDR3: CASSLNGQGVINQPQHF. Written as DNA, the CDR3 is TGTGCCAGCAGCTTAAACGGACAGGGGGTTATCAATCAGCCCCAGCATTTT.